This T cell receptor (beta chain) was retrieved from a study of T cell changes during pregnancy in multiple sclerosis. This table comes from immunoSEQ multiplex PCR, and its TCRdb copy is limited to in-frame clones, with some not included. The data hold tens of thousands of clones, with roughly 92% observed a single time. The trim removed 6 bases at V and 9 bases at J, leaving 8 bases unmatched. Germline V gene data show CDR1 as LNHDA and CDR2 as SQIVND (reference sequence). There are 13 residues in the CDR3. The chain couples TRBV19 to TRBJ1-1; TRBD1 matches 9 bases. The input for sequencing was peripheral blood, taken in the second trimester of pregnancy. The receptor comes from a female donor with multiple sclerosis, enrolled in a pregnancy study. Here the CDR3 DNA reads TGTGCCAGTAGACTAGACAGGGGGAGCAAAGCTTTCTTT. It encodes CASRLDRGSKAFF. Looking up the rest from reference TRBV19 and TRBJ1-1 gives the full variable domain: DGGITQSPKYLFRKEGQNVTLSCEQNLNHDAMYWYRQDPGQGLRLIYYSQIVNDFQKGDIAEGYSVSREKKESFPLTVTSAQKNPTAFYLCASRLDRGSKAFFGQGTRLTVV.